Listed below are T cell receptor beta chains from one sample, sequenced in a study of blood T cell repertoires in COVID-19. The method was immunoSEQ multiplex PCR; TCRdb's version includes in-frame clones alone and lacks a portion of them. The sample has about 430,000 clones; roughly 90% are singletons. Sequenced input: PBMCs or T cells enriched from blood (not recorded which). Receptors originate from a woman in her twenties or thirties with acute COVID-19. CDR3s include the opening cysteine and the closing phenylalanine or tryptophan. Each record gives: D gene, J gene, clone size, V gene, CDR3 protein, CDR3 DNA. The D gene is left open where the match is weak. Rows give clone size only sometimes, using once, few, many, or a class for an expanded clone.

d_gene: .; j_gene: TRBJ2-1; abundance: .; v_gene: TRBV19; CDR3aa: CASSISDIRGNEQFF; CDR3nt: TGTGCCAGTAGTATCTCGGATATAAGGGGGAATGAGCAGTTCTTC
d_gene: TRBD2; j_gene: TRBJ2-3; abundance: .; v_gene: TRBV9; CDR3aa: CASSVPRGGAGGPSTDTQYF; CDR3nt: TGTGCCAGCAGCGTACCCCGAGGTGGGGCGGGGGGGCCTAGCACAGATACGCAGTATTTT
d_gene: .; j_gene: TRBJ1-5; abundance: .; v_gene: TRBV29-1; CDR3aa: CSVSQGRDQPQHF; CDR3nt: TGCAGCGTCTCGCAGGGAAGGGATCAGCCCCAGCATTTT
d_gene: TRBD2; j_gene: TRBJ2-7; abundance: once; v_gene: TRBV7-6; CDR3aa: CASRNHPGSGNEQYF; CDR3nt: TGTGCCAGCAGGAACCACCCCGGGAGCGGGAACGAGCAGTACTTC
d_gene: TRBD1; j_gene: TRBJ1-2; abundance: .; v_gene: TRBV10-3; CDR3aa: CAISESMAGGATGGYTF; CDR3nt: TGTGCCATCAGTGAGTCGATGGCAGGGGGCGCGACGGGTGGCTACACCTTC
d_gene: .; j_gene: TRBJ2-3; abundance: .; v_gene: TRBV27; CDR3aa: CASSLRPGADTQYF; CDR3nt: TGTGCCAGCAGTTTAAGGCCAGGGGCAGATACGCAGTATTTT
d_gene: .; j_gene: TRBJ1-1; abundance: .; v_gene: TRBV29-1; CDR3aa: CSVDGRGQEAFF; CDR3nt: TGCAGCGTTGATGGCAGGGGCCAAGAAGCTTTCTTT
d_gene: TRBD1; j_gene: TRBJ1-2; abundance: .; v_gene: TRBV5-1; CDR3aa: CASSPKKETGGFGYTF; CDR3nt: TGCGCCAGCAGCCCCAAGAAGGAGACAGGGGGCTTTGGCTACACCTTC
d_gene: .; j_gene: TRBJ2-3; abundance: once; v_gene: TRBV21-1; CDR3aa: CARIKQGTPSTDTQYF; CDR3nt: TGTGCCAGGATTAAACAGGGGACTCCTAGCACAGATACGCAGTATTTT
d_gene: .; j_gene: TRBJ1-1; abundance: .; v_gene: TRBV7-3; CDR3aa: CASSLTPGLNTEAFF; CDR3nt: TGTGCCAGCAGCTTAACTCCCGGGTTGAACACTGAAGCTTTCTTT
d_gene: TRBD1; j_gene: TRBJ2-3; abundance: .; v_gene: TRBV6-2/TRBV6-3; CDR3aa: CASSYPTGTDLSDTQYF; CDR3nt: TGTGCCAGCAGTTACCCAACCGGGACAGATCTCTCAGATACGCAGTATTTT
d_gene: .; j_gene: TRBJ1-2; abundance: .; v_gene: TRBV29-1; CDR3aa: CSVNAGAKKANYGYTF; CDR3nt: TGCAGCGTTAACGCGGGCGCAAAAAAAGCTAACTATGGCTACACCTTC
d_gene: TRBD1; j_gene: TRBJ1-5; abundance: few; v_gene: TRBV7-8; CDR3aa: CASRLRGRGHQPQHF; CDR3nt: TGTGCCAGCAGGCTCAGGGGGCGAGGTCATCAGCCCCAGCATTTT
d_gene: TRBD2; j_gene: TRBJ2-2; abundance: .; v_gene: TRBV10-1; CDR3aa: CASGTAGTSPNTGELFF; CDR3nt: TGCGCCAGTGGGACTGCTGGGACTAGCCCCAACACCGGGGAGCTGTTTTTT
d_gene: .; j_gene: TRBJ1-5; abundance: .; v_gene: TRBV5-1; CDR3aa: CASSLEGGSNQPQHF; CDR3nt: TGCGCCAGCAGCTTGGAGGGGGGGAGCAATCAGCCCCAGCATTTT
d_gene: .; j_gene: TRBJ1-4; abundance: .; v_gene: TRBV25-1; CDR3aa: CASSEYGGQSNEKLFF; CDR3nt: TGTGCCAGCAGTGAATACGGTGGACAGTCAAATGAAAAACTGTTTTTT
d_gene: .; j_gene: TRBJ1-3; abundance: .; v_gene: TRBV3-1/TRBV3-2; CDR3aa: CASSQGVGAGNTIYF; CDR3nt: TGTGCCAGCAGCCAGGGGGTGGGGGCAGGAAACACCATATATTTT
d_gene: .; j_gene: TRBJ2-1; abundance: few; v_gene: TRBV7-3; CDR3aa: CASSPGGYSYNEQFF; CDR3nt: TGTGCCAGCAGCCCGGGGGGCTACTCCTACAATGAGCAGTTCTTC
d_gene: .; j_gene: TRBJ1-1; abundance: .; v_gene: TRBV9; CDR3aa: CASSVYGGTTEAFF; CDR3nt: TGTGCCAGCAGCGTATACGGGGGTACCACTGAAGCTTTCTTT
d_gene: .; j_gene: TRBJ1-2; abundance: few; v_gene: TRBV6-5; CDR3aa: CASSPESETGGYTF; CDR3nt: TGTGCCAGCAGTCCTGAATCAGAGACAGGCGGCTACACCTTC
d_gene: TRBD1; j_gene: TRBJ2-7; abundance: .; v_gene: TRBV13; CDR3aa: CASSLDRVELEQYF; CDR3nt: TGTGCCAGCAGCTTGGACAGGGTCGAGCTTGAGCAGTACTTC
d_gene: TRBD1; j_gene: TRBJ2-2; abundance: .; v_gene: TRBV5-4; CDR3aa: CASSSRTGGATGELFF; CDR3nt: TGTGCCAGCAGCTCCAGGACAGGGGGCGCGACCGGGGAGCTGTTTTTT
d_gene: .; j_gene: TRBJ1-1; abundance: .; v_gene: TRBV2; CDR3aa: CASSVQPGTEAFF; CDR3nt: TGTGCCAGCAGTGTGCAGCCGGGCACTGAAGCTTTCTTT
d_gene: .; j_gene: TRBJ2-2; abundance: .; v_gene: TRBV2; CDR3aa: CASSAERNTGELFF; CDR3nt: TGTGCCAGCAGTGCTGAGCGGAACACCGGGGAGCTGTTTTTT
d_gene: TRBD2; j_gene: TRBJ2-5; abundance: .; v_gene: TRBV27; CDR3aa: CASSFSGTSRAETQYF; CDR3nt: TGTGCCAGCAGTTTCTCCGGGACTAGCCGGGCGGAGACCCAGTACTTC
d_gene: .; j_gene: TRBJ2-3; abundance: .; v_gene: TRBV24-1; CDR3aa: CATSVPGDTQYF; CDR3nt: TGTGCCACCAGTGTGCCCGGGGATACGCAGTATTTT
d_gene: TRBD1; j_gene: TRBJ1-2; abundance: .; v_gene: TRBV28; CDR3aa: CASSLDRGQIGYTF; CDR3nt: TGTGCCAGCAGTTTAGACAGGGGGCAAATTGGCTACACCTTC
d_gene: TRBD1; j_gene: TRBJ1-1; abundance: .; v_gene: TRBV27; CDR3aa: CASSWTGAHINPFMGTEAFF; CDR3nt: TGTGCCAGCAGTTGGACAGGGGCCCATATAAACCCGTTTATGGGCACTGAAGCTTTCTTT
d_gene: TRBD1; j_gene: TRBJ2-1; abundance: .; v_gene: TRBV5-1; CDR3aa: CASSPSGGAPYNEQFF; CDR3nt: TGCGCCAGCAGCCCCTCAGGGGGCGCTCCCTACAATGAGCAGTTCTTC
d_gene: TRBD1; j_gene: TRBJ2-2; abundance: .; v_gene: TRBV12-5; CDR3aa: CASGLAAKDRLGGELFF; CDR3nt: TGTGCTAGTGGTTTGGCCGCGAAGGACAGGTTGGGCGGGGAGCTGTTTTTT
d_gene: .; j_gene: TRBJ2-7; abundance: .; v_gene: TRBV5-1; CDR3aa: CASSLNGGPSYEQYF; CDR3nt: TGCGCCAGCAGCTTAAACGGCGGGCCCTCCTACGAGCAGTACTTC
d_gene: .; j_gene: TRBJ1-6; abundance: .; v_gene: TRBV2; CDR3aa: CASSDWGGQGGLNSPLHF; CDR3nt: TGTGCCAGCAGTGATTGGGGGGGCCAGGGTGGATTGAATTCACCCCTCCACTTT
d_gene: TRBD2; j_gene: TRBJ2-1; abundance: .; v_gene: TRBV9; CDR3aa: CASSEPGGPYNEQFF; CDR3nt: TGTGCCAGCAGCGAACCGGGGGGGCCCTACAATGAGCAGTTCTTC
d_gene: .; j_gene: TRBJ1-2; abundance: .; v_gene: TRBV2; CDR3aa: CASRQYRESNYGYTF; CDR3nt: TGTGCCAGCAGGCAATACAGGGAGTCCAACTATGGCTACACCTTC
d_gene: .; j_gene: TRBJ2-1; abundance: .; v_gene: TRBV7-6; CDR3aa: CASSYRGGAGYNEQFF; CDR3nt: TGTGCCAGCAGCTACAGAGGGGGGGCGGGCTACAATGAGCAGTTCTTC
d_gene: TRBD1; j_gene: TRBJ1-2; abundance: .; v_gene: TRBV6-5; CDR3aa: CASSSGGPNYGYTF; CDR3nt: TGTGCCAGCAGTTCAGGGGGGCCCAACTATGGCTACACCTTC
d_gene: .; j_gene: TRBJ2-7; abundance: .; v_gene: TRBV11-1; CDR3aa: CASSATVSSYEQYF; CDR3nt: TGTGCCAGCAGCGCTACAGTGAGCTCCTACGAGCAGTACTTC
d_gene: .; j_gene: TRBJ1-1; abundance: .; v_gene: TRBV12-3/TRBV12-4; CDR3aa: CASSLGTRWFF; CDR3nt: TGTGCCAGCAGTTTGGGGACAAGGTGGTTCTTT
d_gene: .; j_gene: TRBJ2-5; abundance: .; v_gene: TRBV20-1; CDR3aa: CSASEDSQETQYF; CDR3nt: TGCAGTGCTAGTGAGGACAGCCAAGAGACCCAGTACTTC
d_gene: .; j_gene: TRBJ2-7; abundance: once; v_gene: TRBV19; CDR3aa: CASSIIWSGNPYEQYF; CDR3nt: TGTGCCAGTAGTATAATTTGGTCAGGGAACCCCTACGAGCAGTACTTC
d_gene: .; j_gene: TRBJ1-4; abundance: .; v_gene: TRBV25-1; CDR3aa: CASSPGEATNEKLFF; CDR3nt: TGTGCCAGCAGCCCAGGGGAAGCAACTAATGAAAAACTGTTTTTT
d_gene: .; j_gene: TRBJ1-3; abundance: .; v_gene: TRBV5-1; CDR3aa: CASSLGAGWNSGNTIYF; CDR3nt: TGCGCCAGCAGCTTGGGTGCAGGCTGGAACTCTGGAAACACCATATATTTT
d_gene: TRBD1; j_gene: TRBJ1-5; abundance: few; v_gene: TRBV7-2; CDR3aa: CASSSWTGSNQPQHF; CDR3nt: TGTGCCAGCAGCTCCTGGACAGGGAGCAATCAGCCCCAGCATTTT
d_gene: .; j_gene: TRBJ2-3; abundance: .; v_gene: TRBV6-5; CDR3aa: CASSYSGASTDTQYF; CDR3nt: TGTGCCAGCAGTTATTCTGGAGCTAGCACAGATACGCAGTATTTT
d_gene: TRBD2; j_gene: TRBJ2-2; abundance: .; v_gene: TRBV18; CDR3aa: CASSPYSGGNTGELFF; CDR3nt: TGTGCCAGCTCACCGTATAGCGGGGGGAACACCGGGGAGCTGTTTTTT
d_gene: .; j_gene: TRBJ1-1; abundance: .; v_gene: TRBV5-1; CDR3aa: CASSTSVWRITINTEAFF; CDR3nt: TGCGCCAGCAGCACAAGCGTCTGGCGGATCACCATTAACACTGAAGCTTTCTTT
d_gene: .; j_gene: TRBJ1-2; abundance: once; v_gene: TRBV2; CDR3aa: CASSDRANYYGYTF; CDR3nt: TGTGCCAGCAGTGACAGGGCCAACTACTATGGCTACACCTTC
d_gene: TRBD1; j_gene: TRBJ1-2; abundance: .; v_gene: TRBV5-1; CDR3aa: CASSLTYRGIYGYTF; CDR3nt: TGCGCCAGCAGCTTGACATACAGGGGAATCTATGGCTACACCTTC
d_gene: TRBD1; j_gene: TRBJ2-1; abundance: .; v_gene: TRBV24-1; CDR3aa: CATSDPPGQPDNEQFF; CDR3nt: TGTGCCACCAGTGACCCCCCGGGACAGCCCGACAATGAGCAGTTCTTC
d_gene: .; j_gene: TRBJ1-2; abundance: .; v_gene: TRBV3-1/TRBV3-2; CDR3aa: CASTLTGLSSGYTF; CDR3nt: TGTGCCAGCACCCTAACAGGGCTTTCTAGTGGCTACACCTTC
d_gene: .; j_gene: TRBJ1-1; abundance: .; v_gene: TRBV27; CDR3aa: CASSLRKTGNTEAFF; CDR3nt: TGTGCCAGCAGTTTAAGGAAGACAGGAAATACTGAAGCTTTCTTT
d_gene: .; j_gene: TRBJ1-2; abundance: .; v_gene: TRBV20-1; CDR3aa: CSASRSLNYGYTF; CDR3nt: TGCAGTGCTAGTCGGTCCCTTAACTATGGCTACACCTTC
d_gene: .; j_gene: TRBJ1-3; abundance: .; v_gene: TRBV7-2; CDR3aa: CASSPDSYSGNTIYF; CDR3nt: TGTGCCAGCAGCCCCGACAGCTACTCTGGAAACACCATATATTTT
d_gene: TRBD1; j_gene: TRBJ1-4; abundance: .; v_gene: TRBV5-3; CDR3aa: CARSRGTGDEKLFF; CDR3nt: TGTGCCAGAAGCCGGGGGACAGGGGATGAAAAACTGTTTTTT
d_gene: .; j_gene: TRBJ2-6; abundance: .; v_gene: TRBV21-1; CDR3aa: CARPPGQICSGANVLTF; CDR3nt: TGTGCCAGGCCTCCGGGACAAATTTGCTCTGGGGCCAACGTCCTGACTTTC
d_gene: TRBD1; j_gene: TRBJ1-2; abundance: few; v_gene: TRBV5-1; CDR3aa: CASSLGGGAGYTF; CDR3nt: TGCGCCAGCAGCTTGGGAGGGGGCGCTGGCTACACCTTC